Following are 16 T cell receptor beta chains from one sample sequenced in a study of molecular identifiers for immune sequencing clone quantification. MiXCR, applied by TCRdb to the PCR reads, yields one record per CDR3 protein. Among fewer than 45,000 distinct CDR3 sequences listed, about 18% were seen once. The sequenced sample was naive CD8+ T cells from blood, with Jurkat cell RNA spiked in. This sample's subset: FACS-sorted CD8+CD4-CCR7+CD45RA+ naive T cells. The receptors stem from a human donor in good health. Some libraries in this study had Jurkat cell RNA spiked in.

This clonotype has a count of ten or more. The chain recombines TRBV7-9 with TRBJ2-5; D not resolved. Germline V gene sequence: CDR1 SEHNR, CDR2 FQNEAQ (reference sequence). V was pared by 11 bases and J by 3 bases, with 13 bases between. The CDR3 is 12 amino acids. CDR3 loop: CAGGALEETQYF. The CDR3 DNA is TGTGCCGGTGGCGCCCTTGAAGAGACCCAGTACTTC.

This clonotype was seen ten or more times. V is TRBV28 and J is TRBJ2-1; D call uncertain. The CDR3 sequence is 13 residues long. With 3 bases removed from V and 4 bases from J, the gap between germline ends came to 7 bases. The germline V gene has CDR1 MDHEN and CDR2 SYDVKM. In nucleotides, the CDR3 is TGTGCCAGCAGTTTGGCTGAGTACAATGAGCAGTTCTTC. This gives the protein CASSLAEYNEQFF.

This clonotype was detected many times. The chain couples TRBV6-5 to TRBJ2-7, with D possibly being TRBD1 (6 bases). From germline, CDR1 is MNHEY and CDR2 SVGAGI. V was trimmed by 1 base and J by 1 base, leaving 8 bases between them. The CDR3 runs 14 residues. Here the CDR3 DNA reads TGTGCCAGCAGTTACTGGGGGCGATCCTACGAGCAGTACTTC. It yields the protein CASSYWGRSYEQYF.

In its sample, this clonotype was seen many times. The CDR3 here is CASSLGYAGGDTEAFF. In DNA, the CDR3 is TGTGCCAGCAGCTTAGGATACGCAGGGGGTGACACTGAAGCTTTCTTT. V and J are TRBV7-2 and TRBJ1-1, with 7 bases that match TRBD1. CDR3 length: 16 amino acids. J lost 3 bases, V lost 1 base, and 8 bases had no gene match. The germline gives CDR1 SGHTA, CDR2 FQGNSA.

CDR3 nucleotide sequence: TGTGCCAGCAGCGGAGGGACAGAACCTTACGAGCAGTACTTC. Protein sequence: CASSGGTEPYEQYF. This chain connects TRBV11-2 to TRBJ2-7; perhaps TRBD1 as D (7 bases). The CDR3 is 14 residues long. V lost 5 bases, J lost 4 bases, and 15 bases lay in between. CDR1 is SGHAT, CDR2 FQNNGV, per germline.

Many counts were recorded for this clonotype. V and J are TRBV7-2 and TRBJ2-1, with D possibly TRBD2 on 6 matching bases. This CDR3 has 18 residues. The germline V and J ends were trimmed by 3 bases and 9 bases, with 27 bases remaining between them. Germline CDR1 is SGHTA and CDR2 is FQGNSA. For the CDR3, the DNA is TGTGCCAGCAGCTTTGACTCGCGGAGGAGGGCTGTTGACGTTGAGCAGTTCTTC. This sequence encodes CASSFDSRRRAVDVEQFF.

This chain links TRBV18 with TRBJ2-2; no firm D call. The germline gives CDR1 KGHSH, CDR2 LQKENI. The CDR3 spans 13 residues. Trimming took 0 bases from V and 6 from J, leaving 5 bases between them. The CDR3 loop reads CASSPPISGELFF. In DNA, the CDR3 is TGTGCCAGCTCACCACCGATATCCGGGGAGCTGTTTTTT.

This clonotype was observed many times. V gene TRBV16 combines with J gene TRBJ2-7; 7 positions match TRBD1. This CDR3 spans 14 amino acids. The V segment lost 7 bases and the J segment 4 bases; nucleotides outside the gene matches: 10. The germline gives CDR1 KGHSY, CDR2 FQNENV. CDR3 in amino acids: CASNPTGFQYEQYF. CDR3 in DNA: TGTGCCAGCAACCCGACAGGGTTTCAGTACGAGCAGTACTTC.

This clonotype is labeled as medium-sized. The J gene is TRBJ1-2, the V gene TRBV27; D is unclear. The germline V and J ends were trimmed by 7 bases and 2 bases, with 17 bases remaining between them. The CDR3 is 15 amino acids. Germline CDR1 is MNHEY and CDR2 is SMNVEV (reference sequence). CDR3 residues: CASTPLGNGNYGYTF. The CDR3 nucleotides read TGTGCCAGCACCCCGCTGGGGAACGGAAACTATGGCTACACCTTC.

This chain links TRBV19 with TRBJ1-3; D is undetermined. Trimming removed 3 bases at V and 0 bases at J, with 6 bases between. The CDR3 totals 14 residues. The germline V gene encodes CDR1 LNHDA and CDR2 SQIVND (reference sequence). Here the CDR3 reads CASSIGASGNTIYF. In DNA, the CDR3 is TGTGCCAGTAGTATCGGCGCCTCTGGAAACACCATATATTTT. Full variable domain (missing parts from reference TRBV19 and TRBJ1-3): DGGITQSPKYLFRKEGQNVTLSCEQNLNHDAMYWYRQDPGQGLRLIYYSQIVNDFQKGDIAEGYSVSREKKESFPLTVTSAQKNPTAFYLCASSIGASGNTIYFGEGSWLTVV.

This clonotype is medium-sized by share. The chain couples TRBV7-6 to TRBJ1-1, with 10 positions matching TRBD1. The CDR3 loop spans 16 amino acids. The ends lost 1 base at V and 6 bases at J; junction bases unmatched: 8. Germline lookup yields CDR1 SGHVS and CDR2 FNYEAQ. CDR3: CASSLVDRGHSSEAFF. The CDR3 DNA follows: TGTGCCAGCAGCTTAGTTGACAGGGGGCATTCCTCTGAAGCTTTCTTT. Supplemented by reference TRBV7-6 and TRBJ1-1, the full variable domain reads GAGVSQSPRYKVTKRGQDVALRCDPISGHVSLYWYRQALGQGPEFLTYFNYEAQQDKSGLPNDRFSAERPEGSISTLTIQRTEQRDSAMYRCASSLVDRGHSSEAFFGQGTRLTVV.

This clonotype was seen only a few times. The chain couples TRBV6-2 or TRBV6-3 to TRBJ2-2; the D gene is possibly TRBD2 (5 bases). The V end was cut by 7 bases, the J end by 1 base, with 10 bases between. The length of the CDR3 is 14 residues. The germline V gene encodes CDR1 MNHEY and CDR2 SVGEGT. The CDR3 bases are TGTGCCAGCACCGACTACCAGAACACCGGGGAGCTGTTTTTT. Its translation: CASTDYQNTGELFF.

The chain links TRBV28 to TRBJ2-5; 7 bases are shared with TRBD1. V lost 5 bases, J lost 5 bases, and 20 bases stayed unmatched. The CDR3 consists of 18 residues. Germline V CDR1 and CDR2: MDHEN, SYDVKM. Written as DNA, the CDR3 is TGTGCCAGCAGTACCCTAAACCTTCCCCGGGACAGTTGGGAGACCCAGTACTTC. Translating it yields CASSTLNLPRDSWETQYF.

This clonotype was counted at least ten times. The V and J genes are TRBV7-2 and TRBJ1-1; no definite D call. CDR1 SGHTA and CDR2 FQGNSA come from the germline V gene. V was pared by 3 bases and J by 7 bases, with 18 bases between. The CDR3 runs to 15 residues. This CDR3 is CASSFLFGNRLEAFF. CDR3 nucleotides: TGTGCCAGCAGCTTTCTCTTTGGTAACAGACTTGAAGCTTTCTTT.

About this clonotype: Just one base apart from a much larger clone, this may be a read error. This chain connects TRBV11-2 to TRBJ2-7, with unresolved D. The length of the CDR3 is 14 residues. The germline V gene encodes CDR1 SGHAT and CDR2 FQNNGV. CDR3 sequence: CTSSLDHRNYEQYF. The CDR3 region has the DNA TGTACCAGCAGCTTAGATCACCGGAACTACGAGCAGTACTTC.

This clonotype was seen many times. The CDR3 spells CASSSTQTSEPKETQYF. The CDR3 nucleotides read TGTGCCAGCAGCTCAACCCAAACTAGCGAACCTAAAGAGACCCAGTACTTC. The chain recombines TRBV7-2 with TRBJ2-5; 7 bases agree with TRBD2. V shed 4 bases and J 3 bases; nucleotides not matched to a gene: 14. This CDR3 spans 17 amino acids. Germline values: CDR1 SGHTA, CDR2 FQGNSA.